This T cell receptor beta chain derives from a study of PD-L1 blockade in urothelial cancer. Study in general: Dosed intravenously at 1,200 mg every 3 weeks, atezolizumab was initiated by patients in the mid-2010s.

Sequenced by immunoSEQ multiplex PCR; TCRdb stores in-frame clones only, minus some. Of tens of thousands of clones in the sample, around 82% were seen once. This sample's time point: peripheral blood 6 weeks after treatment start. This clone appeared a few times. Per the germline V gene, CDR1 is LNHDA and CDR2 is SQIVND (reference sequence). J was trimmed by 8 bases and V by 5 bases; bases with no gene match: 7. This CDR3 comprises 13 residues. J is TRBJ1-2 and V is TRBV19; TRBD1 agrees at 8 bases. This TCR derives from a man aged 50-60 years with urothelial cancer. This sample comprised PBMCs, obtained around atezolizumab (anti-PD-L1) treatment. DNA for the CDR3: TGTGCCAGTAGTCCCCGGACAGGGCACGGCTACACCTTC. It encodes CASSPRTGHGYTF.